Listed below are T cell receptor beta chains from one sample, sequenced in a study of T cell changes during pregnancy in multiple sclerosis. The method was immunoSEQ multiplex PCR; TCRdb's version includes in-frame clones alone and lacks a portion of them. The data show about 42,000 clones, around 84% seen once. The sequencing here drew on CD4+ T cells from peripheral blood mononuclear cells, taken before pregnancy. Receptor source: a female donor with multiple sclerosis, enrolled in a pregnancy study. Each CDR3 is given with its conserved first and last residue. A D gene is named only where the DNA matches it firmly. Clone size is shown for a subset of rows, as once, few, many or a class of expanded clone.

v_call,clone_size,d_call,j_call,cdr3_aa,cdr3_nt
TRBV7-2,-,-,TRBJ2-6,CASSLMSAGANVLTF,TGTGCCAGCAGCTTAATGTCAGCTGGGGCCAACGTCCTGACTTTC
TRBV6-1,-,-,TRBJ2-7,CASSYRTNYEQYF,TGTGCCAGCAGTTATCGGACTAACTACGAGCAGTACTTC
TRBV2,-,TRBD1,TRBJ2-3,CASSTGTDTDTQYF,TGTGCCAGCAGTACCGGGACAGACACAGATACGCAGTATTTT
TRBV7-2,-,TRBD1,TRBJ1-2,CASSSTQDRGQGYTF,TGTGCCAGCAGCTCCACCCAGGACAGGGGGCAGGGCTACACCTTC
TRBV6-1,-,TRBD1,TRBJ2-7,CASGQGQRSSYEQYF,TGTGCCAGCGGTCAGGGACAGAGGAGCTCCTACGAGCAGTACTTC
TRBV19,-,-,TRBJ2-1,CASSLPTGTSGGEQFF,TGTGCCAGTAGTTTACCCACCGGGACATCCGGTGGTGAGCAGTTCTTC
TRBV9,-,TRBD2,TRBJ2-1,CASSSQLAGVSVFF,TGTGCCAGCAGCTCGCAACTAGCGGGAGTTTCGGTGTTCTTC
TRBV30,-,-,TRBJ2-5,CAWNTPGSETQYF,TGTGCCTGGAATACCCCGGGGTCGGAGACCCAGTACTTC
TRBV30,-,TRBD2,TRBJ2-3,CAWSVVAGGREYF,TGTGCCTGGAGTGTAGTAGCGGGGGGTCGGGAGTATTTT
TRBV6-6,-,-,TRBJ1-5,CASSYRSSGNQPQHF,TGTGCCAGCAGTTACAGGAGCTCGGGCAATCAGCCCCAGCATTTT
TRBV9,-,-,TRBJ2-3,CASSFTGDTNTQYF,TGTGCCAGCAGCTTTACCGGGGACACAAATACGCAGTATTTT
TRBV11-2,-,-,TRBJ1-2,CASSFTPNYGYTF,TGTGCCAGCAGCTTTACTCCGAACTATGGCTACACCTTC
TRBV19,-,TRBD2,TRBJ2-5,CASSIETAGSETQYF,TGTGCCAGTAGTATAGAAACAGCGGGATCAGAGACCCAGTACTTC
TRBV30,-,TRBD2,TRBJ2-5,CAWRRGETQYF,TGTGCCTGGAGGCGGGGGGAGACCCAGTACTTC
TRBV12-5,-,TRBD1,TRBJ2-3,CASGLVLGRGKDTQYF,TGTGCTAGTGGTTTGGTATTGGGCAGGGGGAAAGATACGCAGTATTTT
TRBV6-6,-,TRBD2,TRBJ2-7,CASSLSGRDEQYF,TGTGCCAGCAGTCTTAGCGGGAGGGACGAGCAGTACTTC
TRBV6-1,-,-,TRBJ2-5,CARIPGTQETQYF,TGTGCCAGAATTCCCGGGACACAAGAGACCCAGTACTTC
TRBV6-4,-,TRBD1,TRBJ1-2,CASRAFSGTGEGYTF,TGTGCCAGCAGGGCCTTCTCCGGGACAGGGGAAGGCTACACCTTC
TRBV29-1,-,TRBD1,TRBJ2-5,CSVEDRGGRKTQYF,TGCAGCGTTGAAGATAGAGGGGGCCGGAAGACCCAGTACTTC
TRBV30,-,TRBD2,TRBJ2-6,CAWSVFRRLAGATGANVLTF,TGTGCCTGGAGTGTATTCCGTCGGCTAGCGGGAGCTACTGGGGCCAACGTCCTGACTTTC
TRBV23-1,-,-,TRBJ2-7,CASSQSCRAQGPYEQYF,TGCGCCAGCAGTCAATCCTGCCGGGCCCAGGGCCCCTACGAGCAGTACTTC
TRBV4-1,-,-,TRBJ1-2,CASSQARDYYGYTF,TGCGCCAGCAGCCAAGCCAGGGACTACTATGGCTACACCTTC
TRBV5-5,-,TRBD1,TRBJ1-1,CASSSLPTDRGVEAFF,TGTGCCAGCAGCTCACTCCCTACGGACAGGGGGGTTGAAGCTTTCTTT
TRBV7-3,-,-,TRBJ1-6,CASSSQNSPLHF,TGTGCCAGCAGCTCCCAGAATTCACCCCTCCACTTT
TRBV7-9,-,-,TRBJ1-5,CASSLAGEGQPQHF,TGTGCCAGCAGCTTAGCGGGGGAGGGCCAGCCCCAGCATTTT
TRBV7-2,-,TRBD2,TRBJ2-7,CASSLGLAGGSYEQYF,TGTGCCAGCAGCTTAGGACTAGCGGGGGGGTCCTACGAGCAGTACTTC
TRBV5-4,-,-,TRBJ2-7,CASSLGGKTYEQYF,TGTGCCAGCAGCTTGGGAGGGAAGACCTACGAGCAGTACTTC
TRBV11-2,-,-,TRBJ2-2,CASSSVRNTGELFF,TGTGCCAGCAGTTCCGTCCGGAACACCGGGGAGCTGTTTTTT
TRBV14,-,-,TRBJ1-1,CASSLGQHQNTEAFF,TGTGCCAGCAGCCTAGGACAGCATCAGAACACTGAAGCTTTCTTT
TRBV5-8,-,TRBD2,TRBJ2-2,CASSFHGGTSGRPGELFF,TGTGCCAGCAGCTTCCACGGTGGGACTAGCGGGAGGCCCGGGGAGCTGTTTTTT
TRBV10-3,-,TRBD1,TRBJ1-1,CAITIAGGASEAFF,TGTGCCATCACCATAGCAGGGGGCGCGTCTGAAGCTTTCTTT
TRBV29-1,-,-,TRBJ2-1,CSVGFSPGEQFF,TGCAGCGTTGGATTTAGCCCGGGTGAGCAGTTCTTC
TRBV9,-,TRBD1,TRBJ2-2,CASSPQGSTLTGELFF,TGTGCCAGCAGCCCACAGGGGAGCACCCTTACGGGGGAGCTGTTTTTT
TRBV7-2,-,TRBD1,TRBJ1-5,CASSLEQGAGTQHF,TGTGCCAGCAGCTTAGAACAGGGGGCTGGGACCCAGCATTTT
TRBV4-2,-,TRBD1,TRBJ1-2,CASSQEGTGGLYGYTF,TGTGCCAGCAGCCAAGAAGGGACAGGGGGCCTGTATGGCTACACCTTC
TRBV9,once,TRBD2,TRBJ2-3,CASSVASGGLPNTDTQYF,TGTGCCAGCAGCGTAGCCAGCGGGGGCCTCCCTAACACAGATACGCAGTATTTT
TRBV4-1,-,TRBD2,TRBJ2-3,CASSQEGLAAGEDTQYF,TGCGCCAGCAGCCAAGAGGGACTAGCGGCGGGGGAAGATACGCAGTATTTT
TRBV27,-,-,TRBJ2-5,CASSYRSQETQYF,TGTGCCAGCAGTTACAGGAGCCAGGAGACCCAGTACTTC
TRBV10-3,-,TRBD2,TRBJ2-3,CAISETSGRDTQYF,TGTGCCATCAGTGAGACTAGCGGGAGGGATACGCAGTATTTT
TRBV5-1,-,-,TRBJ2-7,CASSLAWQGGSEQYF,TGCGCCAGCAGCTTGGCCTGGCAGGGGGGCAGCGAGCAGTACTTC
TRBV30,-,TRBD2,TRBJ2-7,CAWSPSGRYEQYF,TGTGCCTGGAGTCCTAGCGGGAGGTACGAGCAGTACTTC
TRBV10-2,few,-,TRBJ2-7,CASRGAGAYEQYF,TGCGCCAGCAGAGGGGCAGGAGCCTACGAGCAGTACTTC
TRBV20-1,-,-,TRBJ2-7,CSASPLYEQYF,TGCAGTGCTAGCCCACTCTACGAGCAGTACTTC
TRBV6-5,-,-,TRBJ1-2,CASSRTDSVGYTF,TGTGCCAGCAGCAGGACAGATTCCGTAGGCTACACCTTC
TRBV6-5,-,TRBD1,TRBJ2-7,CASGQGQRSSYEQYF,TGTGCCAGCGGTCAGGGACAGAGGAGCTCCTACGAGCAGTACTTC
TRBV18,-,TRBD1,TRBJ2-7,CASSPPRGTGGYEQYF,TGTGCCAGCTCACCACCGCGCGGGACAGGGGGCTACGAGCAGTACTTC
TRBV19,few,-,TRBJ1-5,CASSRLFRQDNQPQHF,TGTGCCAGTAGCCGTTTATTTAGACAGGACAATCAGCCCCAGCATTTT
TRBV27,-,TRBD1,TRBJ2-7,CASSTGTGGPSQYF,TGTGCCAGCAGTACAGGGACAGGGGGCCCTAGCCAGTACTTC
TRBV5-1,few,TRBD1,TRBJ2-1,CASSPGQGDYNEQFF,TGCGCCAGCAGCCCAGGACAGGGGGATTACAATGAGCAGTTCTTC
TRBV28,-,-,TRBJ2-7,CASSLMGAYEQYF,TGTGCCAGCAGTTTGATGGGGGCGTACGAGCAGTACTTC
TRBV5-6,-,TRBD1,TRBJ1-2,CASHWVGQPNYGYTF,TGTGCCAGCCACTGGGTGGGACAGCCTAACTATGGCTACACCTTC
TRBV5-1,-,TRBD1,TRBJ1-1,CASSFQGAGNTEAFF,TGCGCCAGCAGCTTCCAGGGGGCTGGGAACACTGAAGCTTTCTTT